This TCR beta chain was recovered during a study of blood T cell repertoires in COVID-19. Across the whole study: Sites in the United States, Italy and Spain provided acute and convalescent COVID-19 samples. In each case, the material was cDNA or gDNA derived from T cells, B-cell-depleted T cells, or PBMCs.

In the authors' workflow: Amplification from reference gene primers served as the basis for estimated nucleated cell counts. Sequencing used immunoSEQ multiplex PCR; TCRdb keeps in-frame clones, though not all of them. The V and J calls and clone size come from that table; D and trimming were worked out from the DNA. The top ten clones hold 4% to 4.5% of a sample with 250,000 to 300,000 clones, 84% of them seen once. Germline assignment: CDR1 MNHEY and CDR2 SMNVEV (reference sequence). CDR3 length: 14 amino acids. Trimming took 3 bases from V and 8 from J, leaving 16 bases between them. The TCR comes from a man aged 55 to 69 with acute or convalescent COVID-19. The sequenced sample consisted of peripheral blood. The chain employs TRBV27 and TRBJ1-2; D remains ambiguous. CDR3 nucleotide sequence: TGTGCCAGCAGTTTGACCGGACGGGGTGGGGGCTACACCTTC. Its protein product is CASSLTGRGGGYTF.